This T cell receptor (beta chain) was captured in a study of blood T cells in healthy people across ages. About the study: Template switching captured about one barcoded beta molecule per two T cells.

The table lists this clonotype with many counts. The antigen is unknown. A second roughly 7 to 11 cycle PCR used barcoded and J-beta primers. TCRdb independently ran MiXCR on the 5' RACE reads; one entry per CDR3 protein. The sample shows 1.5 million to 2 million distinct CDR3 sequences, 28% of them seen only once. Points from the study as a whole: Total diversity from one million sequenced T cells was likely underestimated. What prevented conclusive comparison of naive and antigen-experienced cells was that PBMCs were unsorted.

The sequenced sample consisted of blood. The source is a woman in her 30s in good health.

CDR3 residues: CASSLPRGQETQYF. CDR3 DNA sequence: TGTGCCAGCAGCTTGCCCCGCGGCCAAGAGACCCAGTACTTC. This rearrangement joins TRBV3-1 to TRBJ2-5; D not resolved. The ends were cut back, 5 bases at V and 1 base at J, with 11 bases in the middle. Germline values: CDR1 LGHDT, CDR2 YNNKEL (reference sequence). The CDR3 consists of 14 residues.